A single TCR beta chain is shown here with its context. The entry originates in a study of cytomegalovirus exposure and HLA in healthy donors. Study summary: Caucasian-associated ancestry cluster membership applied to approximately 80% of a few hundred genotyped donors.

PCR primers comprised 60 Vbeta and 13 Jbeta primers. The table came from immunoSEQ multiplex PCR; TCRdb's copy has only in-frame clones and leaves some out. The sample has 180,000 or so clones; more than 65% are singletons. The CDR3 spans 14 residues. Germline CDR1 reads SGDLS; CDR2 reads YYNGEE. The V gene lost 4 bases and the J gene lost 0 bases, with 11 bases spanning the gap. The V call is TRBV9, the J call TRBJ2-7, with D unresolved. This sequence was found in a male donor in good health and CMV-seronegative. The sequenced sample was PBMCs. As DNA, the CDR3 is TGTGCCAGCAGCACGACACCAGGCTCCTACGAGCAGTACTTC. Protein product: CASSTTPGSYEQYF.